This TCR beta chain was captured in a study of CD8+CD57+ T cells in acquired aplastic anemia. General study results and limits: CD8+ Simpson's diversity showed no significant patient-control difference. The study identified under 30 CD8+ CDR3 sequences shared by patients and controls.

Genomic DNA constituted the template upon which TCR beta VDJ and CDR3 profiling was performed. From the reads, TCRdb called clonotypes with MiXCR, one entry per CDR3 protein. Of around 200,000 distinct CDR3 sequences detected, over 40% appear once; the ten largest clones hold about 20%. Before being chosen for sequencing, patients had shown CD8+CD57+ cell expansion by flow cytometry. Patients were untreated when blood was sampled. CDR1 SGHTA and CDR2 FQGTGA come from the germline V gene. CDR3 length equals 14 residues. Details on this clonotype: The antigen remains undetermined. A junction end diverges from the germline sequence, so it may reflect a read error.

The rearrangement uses TRBV7-3 and TRBJ1-2; no clear D. The origin of this receptor is a human donor with aplastic anemia. Sequencing was carried out using sorted CD4+, CD8+, or CD8+CD57+ T cells (not recorded which) from PBMCs. The chain's CDR3 is CASSLRSSNYGYTF. In DNA form, the CDR3 reads TGTGCTAGCAGCCTCCGGTCAAGTAACTATGGCTACACCTTC.